The rows below give T cell receptor beta chains drawn from one sample of a study of Ad26.COV2.S vaccination and SARS-CoV-2 variants. TCRdb's copy holds only in-frame clones and misses some; the assay was immunoSEQ multiplex PCR. The sample lists approximately 240,000 clones, around nine tenths seen once, with 9.5% to 12% in the top ten. Sequences were derived from peripheral blood, sampled in a trial of Ad26.COV2.S vaccine versus placebo. The receptors come from a person aged 18-60 years who received the Ad26.COV2.S COVID-19 vaccine or a placebo. The CDR3 runs from the conserved cysteine through the conserved F or W. The D gene is left open where the match is weak. A row's size may be missing; if present it is once, few, many or a size class.

j_gene,d_gene,v_gene,abundance,CDR3aa,CDR3nt
TRBJ2-2,-,TRBV3-1/TRBV3-2,-,CASSPRGLNTGELFF,TGTGCCAGCAGCCCAAGGGGGTTGAACACCGGGGAGCTGTTTTTT
TRBJ1-2,-,TRBV7-3,-,CASSFSKGFGYTF,TGTGCCAGCAGCTTCAGTAAGGGTTTCGGCTACACCTTC
TRBJ2-2,-,TRBV25-1,few,CASRSDSNTGELFF,TGTGCCAGCAGGAGTGACAGTAACACCGGGGAGCTGTTTTTT
TRBJ2-1,TRBD1,TRBV10-2,-,CASRIGQANYNEQFF,TGCGCCAGCAGGATTGGACAGGCTAACTACAATGAGCAGTTCTTC
TRBJ2-1,-,TRBV6-2/TRBV6-3,-,CASSYSWGASGFNEQFF,TGTGCCAGCAGTTACTCCTGGGGGGCTAGCGGTTTCAATGAGCAGTTCTTC
TRBJ2-7,TRBD1,TRBV3-1/TRBV3-2,few,CASSQNRGEYEQYF,TGTGCCAGCAGCCAAAACAGGGGGGAGTACGAGCAGTACTTC
TRBJ1-2,-,TRBV18,-,CASSPPVGGADYGYTF,TGTGCCAGCTCACCACCCGTGGGGGGCGCTGACTATGGCTACACCTTC
TRBJ2-7,TRBD1,TRBV4-3,few,CASSHRQGSSYEQYF,TGCGCCAGCAGCCACCGACAGGGGAGCTCCTACGAGCAGTACTTC
TRBJ1-1,-,TRBV5-4,-,CASTFGTYAPNTEAFF,TGTGCCAGCACCTTCGGGACATACGCGCCCAACACTGAAGCTTTCTTT
TRBJ2-1,-,TRBV28,-,CASSPGGFSYNEQFF,TGTGCCAGCAGCCCCGGCGGGTTCTCCTACAATGAGCAGTTCTTC
TRBJ2-3,TRBD2,TRBV6-2/TRBV6-3,-,CASSYSFLAGVLGTDTQYF,TGTGCCAGCAGTTACTCCTTCCTAGCGGGGGTATTAGGCACAGATACGCAGTATTTT
TRBJ2-5,-,TRBV29-1,-,CSVVRGETQYF,TGCAGCGTAGTGAGGGGAGAGACCCAGTACTTC
TRBJ1-5,TRBD1,TRBV9,-,CASSPGGWDQPQHF,TGTGCCAGCAGCCCAGGGGGCTGGGATCAGCCCCAGCATTTT
TRBJ2-3,-,TRBV11-3,-,CASSLTYTDTQYF,TGTGCCAGCAGCTTAACGTATACAGATACGCAGTATTTT
TRBJ1-2,-,TRBV27,-,CASSPRQFSFLNYGYTF,TGTGCCAGCAGTCCCAGACAGTTCAGTTTCCTTAACTATGGCTACACCTTC
TRBJ2-3,-,TRBV10-3,-,CAISESEGYTDTQYF,TGTGCCATCAGTGAGTCGGAGGGATACACAGATACGCAGTATTTT
TRBJ1-6,-,TRBV9,many,CASSVTTGHLHF,TGTGCCAGCAGCGTTACCACAGGCCACCTCCACTTT
TRBJ2-1,-,TRBV9,few,CARGNYNEQFF,TGTGCCAGGGGGAACTACAATGAGCAGTTCTTC
TRBJ2-3,-,TRBV12-3/TRBV12-4,-,CASSFEGYTQYF,TGTGCCAGCAGTTTTGAGGGATACACGCAGTATTTT
TRBJ2-7,TRBD1,TRBV18,-,CASSHLGTGDSYEQYF,TGTGCCAGCTCACATCTCGGGACAGGGGACTCCTACGAGCAGTACTTC
TRBJ2-7,TRBD2,TRBV19,-,CASSSPGGRVYEQYF,TGTGCCAGTAGTAGCCCCGGCGGGAGGGTCTACGAGCAGTACTTC
TRBJ2-1,TRBD1,TRBV11-3,-,CASSHGQGMLNEQFF,TGTGCCAGCAGCCACGGACAGGGAATGTTGAATGAGCAGTTCTTC
TRBJ2-7,-,TRBV12-3/TRBV12-4,-,CASSPSNLEQYF,TGTGCCAGCAGCCCCAGCAACCTCGAGCAGTACTTC
TRBJ2-2,-,TRBV2,-,CASRPQIGGGISSGELFF,TGTGCCAGCAGGCCTCAAATTGGAGGTGGGATCTCGTCCGGGGAGCTGTTTTTT
TRBJ2-7,TRBD2,TRBV4-3,-,CASSQVVGTSAAEQYF,TGCGCCAGCAGCCAAGTAGTAGGAACTAGCGCTGCCGAGCAGTACTTC
TRBJ2-4,-,TRBV3-1/TRBV3-2,-,CASSQVSGWGNIQYF,TGTGCCAGCAGCCAAGTATCGGGATGGGGCAACATTCAGTACTTC
TRBJ1-2,TRBD1,TRBV6-2/TRBV6-3,once,CASSPGQDSYGYTF,TGTGCCAGCAGTCCAGGACAGGACAGCTATGGCTACACCTTC
TRBJ2-5,-,TRBV7-2,-,CASSPTTETQYF,TGTGCCAGCAGCCCTACCACAGAGACCCAGTACTTC
TRBJ2-1,-,TRBV5-8,-,CASSLGLYNEQFF,TGTGCCAGCAGCTTGGGTCTGTACAATGAGCAGTTCTTC
TRBJ2-1,TRBD1,TRBV25-1,-,CASSGQGATNEQFF,TGTGCCAGCAGTGGTCAGGGGGCGACCAATGAGCAGTTCTTC
TRBJ2-2,-,TRBV19,-,CASSIELERRRATGELFF,TGTGCCAGTAGTATAGAATTGGAGAGGAGGAGGGCCACCGGGGAGCTGTTTTTT
TRBJ2-1,TRBD2,TRBV19,once,CASSIPTGGHRNEQFF,TGTGCCAGTAGTATTCCGACGGGAGGGCATCGGAATGAGCAGTTCTTC
TRBJ1-3,-,TRBV5-1,-,CASSLGGHLFSGNTIYF,TGCGCCAGCAGCTTGGGCGGACATCTCTTCTCTGGAAACACCATATATTTT
TRBJ1-4,-,TRBV28,-,CASRGAKGTNEKLFF,TGTGCCAGCCGTGGGGCCAAGGGGACTAATGAAAAACTGTTTTTT
TRBJ2-2,TRBD2,TRBV9,-,CASSPSGRAGNGELFF,TGTGCCAGCAGCCCTAGCGGGAGGGCCGGTAACGGGGAGCTGTTTTTT
TRBJ2-7,-,TRBV10-3,many,CAIRGAGDPYEQYF,TGTGCCATCAGGGGGGCAGGGGACCCCTACGAGCAGTACTTC
TRBJ2-5,-,TRBV10-3,-,CAISDEWGSQETQYF,TGTGCCATCAGTGATGAGTGGGGGTCTCAAGAGACCCAGTACTTC
TRBJ1-4,-,TRBV4-2,-,CASSKIMAPNEKLFF,TGTGCCAGCAGCAAGATAATGGCCCCGAATGAAAAACTGTTTTTT
TRBJ1-2,-,TRBV7-2,few,CASSLGSASYGYTF,TGTGCCAGCAGCTTAGGTTCGGCGTCTTATGGCTACACCTTC
TRBJ2-3,-,TRBV27,-,CASSLTSRGLLSTDTQYF,TGTGCCAGCAGTTTGACGAGCAGGGGACTCCTTAGCACAGATACGCAGTATTTT